The present TCR beta chain was sequenced within a study of T-cell memory formation after mild COVID-19. Study details: TCR clusters mostly belonged to single donors.

From germline, CDR1 is SQVTM and CDR2 ANQGSEA. The CDR3 spans 15 residues. V shed 5 bases and J 1 base; nucleotides not matched to a gene: 9. UMIs and sample barcodes were carried by the TCR alpha and TCR beta cDNA libraries that 5'RACE produced using constant-segment primers. TCRdb fed the 5' RACE reads into MiXCR, producing one record per CDR3 protein. The repertoire holds some 13,000 distinct CDR3 sequences, with 9.5% to 15% as singletons. This clonotype has a count of ten or more. Its antigen is as yet unknown. Study outcomes and limitations: Second-wave clones reaching peak frequency on day 37 lacked confirmed SARS-CoV-2 specificity. CD4/CD8 balance held among clones contracting day 15 to 85, and later expanders leaned CD4+.

The sequence was obtained from an adult woman who had mild COVID-19 (a few samples of this study predate the infection). Cell type and time point are not known. Sequencing used PBMCs or a T cell subset sorted from them (not recorded which). The chain carries TRBV29-1 and TRBJ2-7; the match to TRBD1 covers 9 bases. As DNA, the CDR3 is TGCAGCGTTACTTCCGGGACAGGGAGTTCCTACGAGCAGTACTTC. It codes for CSVTSGTGSSYEQYF.